This T cell receptor beta chain stems from a study of blood T cell repertoires in COVID-19. About the research overall: Sample material is recorded as cDNA or gDNA derived from T cells, B-cell-depleted T cells, or PBMCs.

This table comes from immunoSEQ multiplex PCR, and its TCRdb copy is limited to in-frame clones, with some not included. The data hold some 150,000 clones, with roughly 90% observed a single time. Germline V gene lookup returns CDR1 SGHTS and CDR2 YDEGEE. This CDR3 region has 15 residues. V was pared by 4 bases and J by 2 bases, with 2 bases of the junction left unmatched. Everyone who took part was roughly 18 to 89 years old, and they came from 24 US areas. Assignments of participants to cohorts depended upon their own reported clinical history. All recovered Cohort 3 donors got two negative PCRs, got clearance, or saw symptom resolution.

Sequencing used PBMCs or T cells enriched from blood (not recorded which). The origin of this receptor is a woman aged 18-30 years who had recovered from COVID-19. The chain joins TRBV5-8 to TRBJ1-3, with 11 bases that match TRBD1. DNA of the CDR3: TGTGCCAGCAGCGGACAGGGGGCGGCTGGAAACACCATATATTTT. Its protein is CASSGQGAAGNTIYF.